These 27 T cell receptor beta chains were sequenced from one sample in a study of blood T cell repertoires in COVID-19. Sequencing was performed with immunoSEQ multiplex PCR; in TCRdb, only in-frame clones are kept and a portion is missing. The data hold 40,000 to 55,000 clones, with 91% observed a single time. Material: peripheral blood. The receptors were sampled from an older man with active COVID-19.

The CDR3 sequence is CASSQLLEYEQYF. The CDR3 region has the DNA TGCGCCAGCAGCCAGCTCCTCGAGTACGAGCAGTACTTC. This chain uses TRBV4-1 with TRBJ2-7; D is unclear. CDR1 is MGHRA and CDR2 is YSYEKL in the germline V gene. Trimming removed 3 bases from V and 4 bases from J, with 10 bases in between. The CDR3 has 13 residues.

J is TRBJ1-2 and V is TRBV6-2 or TRBV6-3, with 7 bases identical to TRBD1. V shed 5 bases and J 4 bases; nucleotides not matched to a gene: 10. The CDR3 runs to 15 residues. CDR1 MNHEY and CDR2 SVGEGT come from the germline V gene. The CDR3 sequence is CASSRAPGGIYGYTF. CDR3 DNA sequence: TGTGCCAGCAGTCGGGCCCCAGGGGGAATCTATGGCTACACCTTC.

The CDR3 protein is CASSKMGGQPQHF. The CDR3 bases are TGTGCCAGCAGCAAAATGGGAGGACAGCCCCAGCATTTT. This rearrangement joins TRBV3-1 (or the pseudogene TRBV3-2) to TRBJ1-5; D is unresolved. CDR3 size: 13 residues. Trimming took off 5 bases at V and 7 bases at J, with 12 bases between the two ends. Germline CDR1 reads LGHDT; CDR2 reads YNNKEL (reference sequence).

J is TRBJ2-4 and V is TRBV2, with 11 bases fitting TRBD2. Trimming at V came to 5 bases and at J to 4 bases, leaving 1 base not matched to a gene. CDR1 and CDR2 (germline): SNHLY, FYNNEI. The CDR3 runs to 14 residues. This CDR3 reads CASSLAGGKNIQYF. For the CDR3, the DNA is TGTGCCAGCAGTCTAGCGGGGGGTAAAAACATTCAGTACTTC.

This sequence joins TRBV5-1 and TRBJ2-1; D gene unclear. CDR1 is SGHRS and CDR2 is YFSETQ in the germline V gene. The length of the CDR3 is 13 residues. The V gene lost 2 bases and the J gene lost 4 bases, with 7 bases spanning the gap. The CDR3 is CASSFQAYNEQFF. The CDR3, as DNA: TGCGCCAGCAGCTTCCAGGCGTACAATGAGCAGTTCTTC.

The gene calls are TRBV3-1 (or the pseudogene TRBV3-2) and TRBJ2-7, with D maybe TRBD2 (5 bases). The CDR3 has 16 amino acids. V dropped 0 bases and J dropped 0 bases, with 12 bases sitting between them. In germline, CDR1 is LGHDT, CDR2 YNNKEL (reference sequence). The CDR3, as DNA: TGTGCCAGCAGCCAAGATTCGAGCGGTAGCTCCTACGAGCAGTACTTC. Translating gives CASSQDSSGSSYEQYF.

The genes are TRBV19 and TRBJ1-6; D not resolved. The germline gives CDR1 LNHDA, CDR2 SQIVND (reference sequence). V was cut by 5 bases and J by 5 bases, with 10 bases left in between. This CDR3 comprises 14 residues. This CDR3 reads CASSLRGNNSPLHF. CDR3 DNA: TGTGCCAGTAGTCTCAGAGGTAATAATTCACCCCTCCACTTT. The full variable domain, in which reference TRBV19 and TRBJ1-6 provide the parts outside the CDR3, is DGGITQSPKYLFRKEGQNVTLSCEQNLNHDAMYWYRQDPGQGLRLIYYSQIVNDFQKGDIAEGYSVSREKKESFPLTVTSAQKNPTAFYLCASSLRGNNSPLHFGNGTRLTVT.

The J gene is TRBJ1-2, the V gene TRBV19, with D possibly matching TRBD1 (5 bases). The CDR3 length is 15 residues. From germline, CDR1 is LNHDA and CDR2 SQIVND (reference sequence). Trimming shortened V by 4 bases and J by 3 bases, and 15 bases separated the two germline ends. The CDR3 coding sequence is TGTGCCAGTAGTACCCGATACGGAGGGGACTATGGCTACACCTTC. Translating it yields CASSTRYGGDYGYTF. Supplemented by reference TRBV19 and TRBJ1-2, the full variable domain reads DGGITQSPKYLFRKEGQNVTLSCEQNLNHDAMYWYRQDPGQGLRLIYYSQIVNDFQKGDIAEGYSVSREKKESFPLTVTSAQKNPTAFYLCASSTRYGGDYGYTFGSGTRLTVV.

The chain employs TRBV6-5 and TRBJ1-2; D is perhaps TRBD1 (5 bases). The CDR3 is 13 residues long. Trimming took off 6 bases at V and 1 base at J, with 9 bases between the two ends. Germline V gene sequence: CDR1 MNHEY, CDR2 SVGAGI. This CDR3 reads CASRSDSNYGYTF. The CDR3 coding sequence is TGTGCCAGCAGGAGTGACAGTAACTATGGCTACACCTTC.

The genes are TRBV11-1 and TRBJ2-1; the D is unclear. Germline-derived CDR1 and CDR2 are SGHAT and FQDESV (reference sequence). V lost 0 bases and J lost 10, with 10 bases in between. The CDR3 is made up of 13 amino acids. The CDR3 sequence: CASSLAVRTEQFF. CDR3 nucleotides: TGTGCCAGCAGCTTAGCCGTTAGAACGGAGCAGTTCTTC.

The genes are TRBV10-3 and TRBJ1-2, with a weak D call TRBD1 (5 bases). The germline V and J ends were trimmed by 5 bases and 3 bases, with 16 bases remaining between them. There are 15 residues in the CDR3. Germline CDR1 is ENHRY and CDR2 is SYGVKD. The DNA for the CDR3 is TGTGCCATCAGTTCGCCGGGACGGGACTACTATGGCTACACCTTC. Amino acids: CAISSPGRDYYGYTF.

The CDR3 DNA reads as TGTGCCAGCAGTCGGCAGGCTAGCACAGATACGCAGTATTTT. This codes for CASSRQASTDTQYF. J is TRBJ2-3 and V is TRBV6-2 or TRBV6-3; no firm D call. Trimming took off 5 bases at V and 0 bases at J, with 9 bases between the two ends. The CDR3 runs to 14 residues. The germline V gene encodes CDR1 MNHEY and CDR2 SVGEGT.

The V call is TRBV7-6, the J call TRBJ2-7; 12 nucleotides agree with TRBD2. This CDR3 has 15 amino acids. The germline CDR1 and CDR2 sequences are SGHVS and FNYEAQ. V was pared by 4 bases and J by 3 bases, with 4 bases of the junction left unmatched. CDR3 in amino acids: CASSSMGLAGYEQYF. In DNA, the CDR3 is TGTGCCAGCAGCTCGATGGGACTAGCGGGCTACGAGCAGTACTTC.

This rearrangement joins TRBV5-5 to TRBJ2-7, with TRBD2 as a possible D gene (5 bases). CDR1 and CDR2 from the germline V gene are SGHKS and YYEKEE (reference sequence). The ends were cut back, 0 bases at V and 3 bases at J, with 16 bases in the middle. This CDR3 region has 16 residues. The CDR3 DNA sequence: TGTGCCAGCAGCTTGGCCCCGGGGTCTCCAAACTACGAGCAGTACTTC. This gives the protein CASSLAPGSPNYEQYF.

The chain couples TRBV7-9 to TRBJ2-3, with 9 nucleotides matching TRBD1. Germline assignment: CDR1 SEHNR and CDR2 FQNEAQ (reference sequence). V was pared by 0 bases and J by 2 bases, with 9 bases of the junction left unmatched. This CDR3 is built from 18 residues. The CDR3 coding sequence is TGTGCCAGCAGCTTAGCGGGCGGGACAGGGAGCCTCACAGATACGCAGTATTTT. It codes for CASSLAGGTGSLTDTQYF.

J is TRBJ1-2 and V is TRBV3-1 (or the pseudogene TRBV3-2), with D possibly being TRBD1 (6 bases). Germline assignment: CDR1 LGHDT and CDR2 YNNKEL (reference sequence). The V end was cut by 4 bases, the J end by 2 bases, with 17 bases between. This CDR3 has 16 amino acids. The CDR3 region has the DNA TGTGCCAGCAGCCGGATTCTGAGGACAGAGAACTATGGCTACACCTTC. Its translation is CASSRILRTENYGYTF.

The chain joins TRBV21-1 to TRBJ1-6. TRBV21-1 is shown as a pseudogene. The CDR3 runs to 18 residues. The CDR3 is CASSKPGRDAENNSPLHF. The CDR3 DNA sequence: TGTGCCAGCAGCAAACCGGGGCGGGACGCGGAGAATAATTCACCCCTCCACTTT.

The chain combines TRBV18 with TRBJ2-3, with D uncertain. Trimming removed 2 bases from V and 1 base from J, with 10 bases in between. The CDR3 sequence is 15 residues long. CDR1 is KGHSH, CDR2 LQKENI, per germline. CDR3 coding DNA: TGTGCCAGCTCACCAGACATCCTCGGCACAGATACGCAGTATTTT. Its translation is CASSPDILGTDTQYF.

This chain connects TRBV4-3 to TRBJ2-1; 7 positions agree with TRBD1. V was pared by 4 bases and J by 7 bases, with 10 bases of the junction left unmatched. Germline-derived CDR1 and CDR2 are LGHNA and YSLEER. The CDR3 has 15 residues. In nucleotides, the CDR3 is TGCGCCAGCAGCCTTAGACAGGGAATGGGTAATGAGCAGTTCTTC. Translation gives CASSLRQGMGNEQFF.

The chain carries TRBV30 and TRBJ2-7, with 9 bases identical to TRBD1. Per germline, CDR1 GTSNPN and CDR2 SVGIG (reference sequence). Trimming at V came to 4 bases and at J to 5 bases, leaving 6 bases not matched to a gene. This CDR3 is 13 amino acids long. Here the CDR3 reads CAWNRDREDEQYF. CDR3 nucleotide sequence: TGTGCCTGGAACCGGGACAGGGAGGACGAGCAGTACTTC.

The V gene is TRBV6-6, the J gene TRBJ2-7, with D possibly matching TRBD1 (6 bases). The length of the CDR3 is 12 residues. The V end lost 5 bases, the J end lost 4 bases, and 9 bases lay between the germline ends. The germline CDR1 and CDR2 sequences are MNHNY and SVGAGI (reference sequence). This CDR3 is CASSKQGYEQYF. Here the CDR3 DNA reads TGTGCCAGCAGTAAACAGGGTTACGAGCAGTACTTC.

The chain has TRBV29-1 and TRBJ1-4, with TRBD1 identical over 10 bases. The CDR3 has 14 amino acids. CDR1 SQVTM and CDR2 ANQGSEA come from the germline V gene. Germline trimming cut 6 bases from V and 7 bases from J; bases unmatched to any gene: 8. CDR3 sequence reads: CSVDTGTGAEKLFF. The CDR3, as DNA: TGCAGCGTGGATACCGGGACAGGGGCTGAAAAACTGTTTTTT.

The chain recombines TRBV24-1 with TRBJ2-1; D is perhaps TRBD2 (7 bases). The germline V gene has CDR1 KGHDR and CDR2 SFDVKD. Trimming removed 3 bases at V and 2 bases at J, with 10 bases between. There are 15 residues in the CDR3. Here the CDR3 reads CATSDPGGPYNEQFF. The CDR3 bases are TGTGCCACCAGTGATCCGGGGGGCCCCTACAATGAGCAGTTCTTC.

The V and J genes are TRBV28 and TRBJ1-1, with D unresolved. This CDR3 spans 11 amino acids. CDR1 and CDR2 (germline): MDHEN, SYDVKM. Trimming removed 2 bases from V and 10 bases from J, with 8 bases in between. The chain's CDR3 is CASSLARGAFF. CDR3 coding DNA: TGTGCCAGCAGTTTAGCTCGGGGAGCTTTCTTT.

This chain connects TRBV10-3 to TRBJ1-5; D ambiguous. The CDR3 is 13 residues long. The germline V and J ends were trimmed by 8 bases and 7 bases, with 15 bases remaining between them. Germline V gene lookup returns CDR1 ENHRY and CDR2 SYGVKD. CDR3 loop: CAIRGSSGQPQHF. As DNA, the CDR3 is TGTGCCATCCGAGGGAGTTCAGGCCAGCCCCAGCATTTT.

The chain links TRBV10-1 to TRBJ2-3, with D possibly being TRBD2 (5 bases). The CDR3 has 13 amino acids. Trimming pared 3 bases from V and 4 bases from J, leaving 8 bases between. CDR1 is WNHNN, CDR2 SYGVQD, per germline (reference sequence). The CDR3 DNA follows: TGCGCCAGCAGTGACTCCGGGGCAGATACGCAGTATTTT. This sequence encodes CASSDSGADTQYF.

The V gene is TRBV6-5, the J gene TRBJ2-7; 7 nucleotides align to TRBD1. The V gene end was trimmed by 2 bases and the J gene end by 3 bases; junction bases not matched to a gene: 7. The germline gives CDR1 MNHEY, CDR2 SVGAGI. The CDR3 has 15 residues. CDR3 protein: CASSYDRESDYEQYF. The CDR3 nucleotides read TGTGCCAGCAGTTACGACAGGGAATCCGACTACGAGCAGTACTTC.